The clone carrying this T cell receptor beta chain has only one observation. The sample originates from a study of blood T cell repertoires in COVID-19. The CDR3 extends over 15 amino acids. Per germline, CDR1 SGHRS and CDR2 YFSETQ. V was pared by 4 bases and J by 5 bases, with 11 bases of the junction left unmatched. The table came from immunoSEQ multiplex PCR; TCRdb's copy has only in-frame clones and leaves some out. The sample includes about 69,000 clones, 60% to 85% seen only once; the top ten take about 17%. The rearrangement uses TRBV5-1 and TRBJ2-5, with 7 bases fitting TRBD1. The TCR sequence derives from a man in his 60s with acute or convalescent COVID-19. Sequenced sample: peripheral blood. CDR3 amino acids: CASSVKTGAGETQYF. DNA of the CDR3: TGCGCCAGCAGCGTCAAAACAGGGGCTGGGGAGACCCAGTACTTC.